These 5 T cell receptor beta chains were sequenced from one sample in a study of blood T cell repertoires in COVID-19. The data were produced by immunoSEQ multiplex PCR, yet TCRdb's version contains in-frame clones alone and is incomplete. The sample contains under 200,000 clones, around four fifths of which appear only once. Sequencing input: PBMCs or T cells enriched from blood (not recorded which). These receptors came from a woman in her forties or fifties who had recovered from COVID-19.

As DNA, the CDR3 is TGTGCCAGCAGCTTAGCAAGAGACAGCTCTACATACTTC. It yields the protein CASSLARDSSTYF. The chain couples TRBV7-8 to TRBJ2-7, with a weak D call TRBD1 (5 bases). CDR3 length: 13 amino acids. Germline V lookup: CDR1 SGHVS, CDR2 FQNEAQ. V lost 0 bases and J 13 bases, leaving 16 bases between the germline ends. The full variable domain, with the rest looked up from reference TRBV7-8 and TRBJ2-7, is GAGVSQSPRYKVAKRGQDVALRCDPISGHVSLFWYQQALGQGPEFLTYFQNEAQLDKSGLPSDRFFAERPEGSVSTLKIQRTQQEDSAVYLCASSLARDSSTYFGPGTRLTVT.

The chain joins TRBV7-2 to TRBJ1-1, with D tentatively TRBD1 (6 bases). The CDR3 contains 14 residues. The V and J ends lost 6 bases and 7 bases respectively, with 18 bases between them. Germline V gene lookup returns CDR1 SGHTA and CDR2 FQGNSA. The chain's CDR3 is CASRFRDIVNEAFF. The CDR3 region has the DNA TGTGCCAGCAGGTTCCGGGACATAGTCAATGAAGCTTTCTTT.

V is TRBV7-2 and J is TRBJ2-5; 8 bases are shared with TRBD1. The germline V gene encodes CDR1 SGHTA and CDR2 FQGNSA. The CDR3 contains 13 residues. V lost 5 bases to trimming and J lost 5 bases; unmatched junction nucleotides: 4. CDR3: CASSAGGTETQYF. The CDR3 nucleotides are TGTGCCAGCAGCGCAGGGGGCACGGAGACCCAGTACTTC.

The chain is built from TRBV19 and TRBJ1-2, with unresolved D. The germline V and J ends were trimmed by 2 bases and 2 bases, with 6 bases remaining between them. CDR1 is LNHDA and CDR2 is SQIVND in the germline V gene (reference sequence). CDR3 length equals 13 residues. CDR3 sequence reads: CASSIPGNYGYTF. The CDR3 DNA reads as TGTGCCAGTAGTATACCAGGCAACTATGGCTACACCTTC. Combining the CDR3 with reference TRBV19 and TRBJ1-2 gives the whole variable domain DGGITQSPKYLFRKEGQNVTLSCEQNLNHDAMYWYRQDPGQGLRLIYYSQIVNDFQKGDIAEGYSVSREKKESFPLTVTSAQKNPTAFYLCASSIPGNYGYTFGSGTRLTVV.

The V and J genes are TRBV10-3 and TRBJ2-6; D possibly corresponds to TRBD1 (6 bases). Germline V CDR1 and CDR2: ENHRY, SYGVKD. This CDR3 region has 17 residues. The germline V and J ends were trimmed by 7 bases and 0 bases, with 16 bases remaining between them. This CDR3 reads CAITGAGLNSGANVLTF. For the CDR3, the DNA is TGTGCCATCACAGGGGCCGGCCTGAACTCTGGGGCCAACGTCCTGACTTTC.